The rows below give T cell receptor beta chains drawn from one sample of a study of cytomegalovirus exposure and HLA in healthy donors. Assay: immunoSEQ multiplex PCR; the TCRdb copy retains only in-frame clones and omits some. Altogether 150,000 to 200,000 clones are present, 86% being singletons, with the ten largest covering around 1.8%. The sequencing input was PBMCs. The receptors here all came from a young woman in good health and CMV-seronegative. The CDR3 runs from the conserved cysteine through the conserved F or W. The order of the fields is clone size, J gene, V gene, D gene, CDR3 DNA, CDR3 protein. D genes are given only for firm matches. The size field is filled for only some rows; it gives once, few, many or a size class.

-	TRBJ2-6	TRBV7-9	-	TGTGCCAGCAGCTTATGGCACCTCTCTGGGGCCAACGTCCTGACTTTC	CASSLWHLSGANVLTF
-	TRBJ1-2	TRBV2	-	TGTGCCAGCAGTGTAATCGGGACTCCAGCTAACTATGGCTACACCTTC	CASSVIGTPANYGYTF
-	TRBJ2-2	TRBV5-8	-	TGTGCCAGCAGCTTGCTCCTTTCGAACACCGGGGAGCTGTTTTTT	CASSLLLSNTGELFF
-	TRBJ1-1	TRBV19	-	TGTGCCAGTAGTATAGCTTTTGACAGGTTCACTGAAGCTTTCTTT	CASSIAFDRFTEAFF
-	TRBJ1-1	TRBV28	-	TGTGCCAGCAGTTCAGGACAGCCGATGAACACTGAAGCTTTCTTT	CASSSGQPMNTEAFF
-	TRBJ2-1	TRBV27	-	TGTGCCAGCAGTTTGTACGGGGGGCAGAATGAGCAGTTCTTC	CASSLYGGQNEQFF
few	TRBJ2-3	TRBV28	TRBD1	TGTGCCAGCACAGGACAGGAAAGCACAGATACGCAGTATTTT	CASTGQESTDTQYF
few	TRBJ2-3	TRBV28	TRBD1	TGTGCCAGCAGTGGGACAGGTACAGATACGCAGTATTTT	CASSGTGTDTQYF
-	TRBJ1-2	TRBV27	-	TGTGCCAGCAGTTTCACAAACAGGGACCGGGGCTGCACCTTC	CASSFTNRDRGCTF
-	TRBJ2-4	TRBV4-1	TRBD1	TGCGCCAGCAGCCAAGAAGGGACAGTGCAAAACATTCAGTACTTC	CASSQEGTVQNIQYF
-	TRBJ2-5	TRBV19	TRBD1	TGTGCCAGTAACAGGGGCAACCAAGAGACCCAGTACTTC	CASNRGNQETQYF
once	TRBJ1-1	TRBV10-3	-	TGTGCCATCAGTGAAAGGGGAGGGCGGGACACTGAAGCTTTCTTT	CAISERGGRDTEAFF
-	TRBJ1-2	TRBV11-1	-	TGTGCCAGCAGCTTGCTTTACGGGGATTATGGCTACACCTTC	CASSLLYGDYGYTF
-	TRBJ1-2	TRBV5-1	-	TGCGCCAGCAGCTTGGCCCAACAGAACTATGGCTACACCTTC	CASSLAQQNYGYTF
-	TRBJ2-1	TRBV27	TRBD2	TGTGCCAGCAGTTCGGGACTAGCGGGGGGCGTGGAGCAGTTCTTC	CASSSGLAGGVEQFF
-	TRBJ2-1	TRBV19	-	TGTGCCAGTAGCCGGACAGACTACAATGAGCAGTTCTTC	CASSRTDYNEQFF
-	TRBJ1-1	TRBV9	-	TGTGCCAGCAGCGTAGGTGGCGGCTCCACTGAAGCTTTCTTT	CASSVGGGSTEAFF
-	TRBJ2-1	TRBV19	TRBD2	TGTGCCAGTAGTGTAACTAGCGGGAGGGAATCCTACAATGAGCAGTTCTTC	CASSVTSGRESYNEQFF
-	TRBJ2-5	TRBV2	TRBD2	TGTGCCAGCAGTTGGATGGGGGGGGAGACCCAGTACTTC	CASSWMGGETQYF
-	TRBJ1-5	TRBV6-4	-	TGTGCCAGCAGTCCCACCGGGGATGGAAATCAGCCCCAGCATTTT	CASSPTGDGNQPQHF
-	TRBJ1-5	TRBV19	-	TGTGCCAGTAGTAGCGTCCTCGGCAGAGGGGGATTCGGCAATCAGCCCCAGCATTTT	CASSSVLGRGGFGNQPQHF
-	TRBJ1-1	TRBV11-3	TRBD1	TGTGCCAGCAGCCTCGGACAGGGGGGGTCTGAAGCTTTCTTT	CASSLGQGGSEAFF
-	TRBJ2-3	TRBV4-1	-	TGCGCCAGCAGCCAAGCAGCGGGTCGCACAGATACGCAGTATTTT	CASSQAAGRTDTQYF
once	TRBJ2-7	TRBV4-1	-	TGCGCCAGCAGCCATCACCCGCAGGGGAGCTCCTACGAGCAGTACTTC	CASSHHPQGSSYEQYF